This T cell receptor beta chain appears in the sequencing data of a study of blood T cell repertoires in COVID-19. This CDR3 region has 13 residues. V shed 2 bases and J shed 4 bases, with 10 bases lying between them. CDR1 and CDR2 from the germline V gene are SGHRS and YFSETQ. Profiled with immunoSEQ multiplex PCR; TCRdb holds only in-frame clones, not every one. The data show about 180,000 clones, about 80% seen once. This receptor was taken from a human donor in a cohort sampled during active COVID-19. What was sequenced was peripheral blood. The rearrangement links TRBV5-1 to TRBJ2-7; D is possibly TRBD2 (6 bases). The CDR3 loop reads CASSFAGNYEQYF. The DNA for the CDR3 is TGCGCCAGCAGCTTTGCGGGGAATTACGAGCAGTACTTC.